This T cell receptor (beta chain) was identified in a study of shared clonotypes between healthy human individuals. In the naive CD8 group, cells lacked CD45RO and were positively selected for CCR7, so terminally differentiated effector memory CD45RA+ cells were left out. This CDR3 contains 16 residues. Germline loops: CDR1 SEHNR, CDR2 FQNEAQ (reference sequence). V lost 4 bases, J lost 0 bases, and 13 bases lay in between. Genomic DNA per cell subset filled all wells of several immunoSEQ plates. Replicate PCRs run on sorted subsets employed 200 ng DNA, tens of thousands of T cell genomes. Profiled with immunoSEQ multiplex PCR; TCRdb holds only in-frame clones, not every one. The sample lists 2 million to 2.5 million clones, less than 95% occurring once.

This receptor was obtained from a man younger than 30 in good health. This chain uses TRBV7-9 with TRBJ2-1; unclear D gene. Sequencing used naive CD8+ T cells sorted from blood. The CDR3: CASSSGLGSSYNEQFF. The CDR3 DNA sequence: TGTGCCAGCAGCTCAGGCCTCGGAAGCTCCTACAATGAGCAGTTCTTC.